The clone carrying this T cell receptor (beta chain) was observed at least ten times. The data belong to a study of T cells in Graves' hyperthyroidism and ophthalmopathy. Hyperthyroidism of Graves' type that showed no ophthalmopathy progression within 18 months was stable. Each diagnosis was grounded in clinical symptoms, serum thyroxine and TRAb, thyroid ultrasound, and orbital computed tomography. What was amplified from RNA transcripts were TCR beta CDR3 regions. First-round RT-PCR with HTBI primers amplified the TCR CDR3 region. TCRdb re-analysed the multiplex PCR reads in MiXCR, keeping a single row per CDR3 protein. There are 480,000 or so distinct CDR3 sequences in the sample; around 15% occur only once, and around 17% lies in the top ten. Material: blood. The sequence was obtained from a young woman with Graves' hyperthyroidism.

CDR3 nucleotides: TGTGCCAGCAGTCCCGGACAGTATGAAGCTTTCTTT. Translation gives CASSPGQYEAFF. V gene TRBV12-3 or TRBV12-4 combines with J gene TRBJ1-1, with D possibly TRBD1 on 6 matching bases. Trimming stripped 5 bases from V and 7 bases from J, with 11 bases between. The CDR3 has 12 amino acids.